This T cell receptor beta chain was recorded in a study of blood T cells in healthy people across ages. General study findings and limits: Observed TCR beta diversity per million T cells went down as age went up. This fall followed a roughly linear course with age. CMV infection status of these donors was not known.

Each of the donors had 9 to 10 milliliters of peripheral blood drawn into EDTA-treated Vacutainer tubes. Total RNA, at least 5 micrograms per sample, came from PBMCs. Concerning this clonotype: The antigen is undetermined.

A second PCR, run for about 7 to 11 cycles, used a sample-barcoded 5' primer plus a J-beta primer mix. Each CDR3 protein is one row after TCRdb ran MiXCR on the 5' RACE reads. The sample holds about 1.6 million distinct CDR3 sequences; roughly 32% are singletons and the top ten take around 10%. Germline loops: CDR1 SGHRS, CDR2 YFSETQ. V was cut by 6 bases and J by 4 bases, with 14 bases left in between. The CDR3 has 14 residues. The TCR comes from a woman in her twenties or thirties in good health. The chain has TRBV5-1 and TRBJ2-1, with a weak D call TRBD1 (6 bases). Sequenced material: blood. The CDR3 region is CASKGTGKYNEQFF. CDR3 in DNA: TGCGCCAGCAAAGGCACAGGGAAATACAATGAGCAGTTCTTC.